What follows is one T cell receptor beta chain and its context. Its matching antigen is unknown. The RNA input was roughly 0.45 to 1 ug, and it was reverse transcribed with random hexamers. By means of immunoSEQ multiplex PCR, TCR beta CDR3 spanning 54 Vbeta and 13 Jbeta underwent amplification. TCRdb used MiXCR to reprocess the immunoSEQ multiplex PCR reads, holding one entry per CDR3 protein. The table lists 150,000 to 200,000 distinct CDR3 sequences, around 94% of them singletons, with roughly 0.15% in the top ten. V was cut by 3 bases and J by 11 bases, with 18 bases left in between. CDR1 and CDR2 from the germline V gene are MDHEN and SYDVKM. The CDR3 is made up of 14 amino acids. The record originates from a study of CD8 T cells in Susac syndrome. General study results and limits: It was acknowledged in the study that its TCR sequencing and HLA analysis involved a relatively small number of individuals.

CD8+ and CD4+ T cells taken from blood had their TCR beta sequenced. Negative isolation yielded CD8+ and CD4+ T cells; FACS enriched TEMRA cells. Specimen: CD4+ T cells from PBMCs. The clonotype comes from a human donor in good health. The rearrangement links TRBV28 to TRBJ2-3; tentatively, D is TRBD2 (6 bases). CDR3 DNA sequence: TGTGCCAGCAGTTTCCGGGGACTCTTAAATGAGCAGTATTTT. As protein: CASSFRGLLNEQYF.